A single sample is the source of the 6 T cell receptor beta chains below, sequenced in a study of Ad26.COV2.S vaccination and SARS-CoV-2 variants. Using immunoSEQ multiplex PCR, the repertoire was profiled, and TCRdb retains in-frame clones only, with some absent. The sample consists of hundreds of thousands of clones, around 90% of them appearing once. The treatment is: around 19 received Ad26.COV2.S at low or high dose, single or two shots; about 5 received placebo; per-sample allocation not given. On day 63 after the first injection, vaccine and placebo recipients gave samples. Material: peripheral blood, obtained in a trial of Ad26.COV2.S vaccine versus placebo. These receptors were collected from a person aged 18-65 years who received the Ad26.COV2.S COVID-19 vaccine or a placebo.

This sequence joins TRBV19 and TRBJ1-2, with 8 bases matching TRBD1. The CDR3 spans 13 residues. With V trimmed by 9 bases and J by 8 bases, 11 bases remained unmatched. Germline V gene lookup returns CDR1 LNHDA and CDR2 SQIVND (reference sequence). The CDR3 loop is CASNDQGAQGYTF. In DNA form, the CDR3 reads TGTGCCAGCAACGACCAGGGGGCGCAGGGCTACACCTTC.

The chain recombines TRBV5-1 with TRBJ2-7, with D tentatively TRBD1 or TRBD2 (5 bases each). The CDR3 extends over 13 amino acids. Per the germline V gene, CDR1 is SGHRS and CDR2 is YFSETQ. V gave up 3 bases and J gave up 3 bases, with 10 bases separating them. As DNA, the CDR3 is TGCGCCAGCAGCTGGGGGAAGGGCTACGAGCAGTACTTC. Its translation is CASSWGKGYEQYF.

This clone was picked up many times. This rearrangement joins TRBV4-3 to TRBJ1-5, with D maybe TRBD1 (5 bases). CDR1 and CDR2 (germline): LGHNA, YSLEER. Trimming left V 0 bases short and J 0 bases short, with 6 bases between. This CDR3 is built from 15 residues. The CDR3 loop reads CASSQDRVSNQPQHF. CDR3 in DNA: TGCGCCAGCAGCCAAGACAGGGTTAGCAATCAGCCCCAGCATTTT.

The genes are TRBV4-3 and TRBJ1-1, with TRBD1 matching over 9 bases. V shed 4 bases, J shed 5 bases, and the junction held 8 bases outside the gene matches. In germline, CDR1 is LGHNA, CDR2 YSLEER. The CDR3 runs 15 residues. The CDR3 loop reads CASSPTGTGKTEAFF. DNA for the CDR3: TGCGCCAGCAGCCCGACCGGGACAGGGAAAACTGAAGCTTTCTTT.

The V gene is TRBV5-1, the J gene TRBJ2-3, with TRBD2 matching 12 bases. The CDR3 runs 16 residues. The ends lost 5 bases at V and 2 bases at J; junction bases unmatched: 6. CDR1 is SGHRS and CDR2 is YFSETQ in the germline V gene. CDR3 bases: TGCGCCAGCAGGATTGGACTAGCGGGGTTCACAGATACGCAGTATTTT. The encoded protein is CASRIGLAGFTDTQYF.

The chain is built from TRBV7-9 and TRBJ1-2; D might be TRBD1 (5 bases). CDR1 is SEHNR, CDR2 FQNEAQ, per germline (reference sequence). The V and J ends lost 1 base and 6 bases respectively, with 9 bases between them. The CDR3 consists of 13 residues. CDR3 residues: CASSLGRGNGYTF. DNA of the CDR3: TGTGCCAGCAGCTTAGGGCGGGGGAATGGCTACACCTTC.